Listed below are T cell receptor beta chains from one sample, sequenced in a study of blood T cell repertoires in COVID-19. Sequenced by immunoSEQ multiplex PCR; TCRdb stores in-frame clones only, minus some. The sample contains about 170,000 clones, approximately 82% of which appear only once. Sample: PBMCs or T cells enriched from blood (not recorded which). Source of these receptors: a woman in her 50s in a cohort exposed to, infected with or recovered from COVID-19 (not recorded which). The CDR3 runs from the conserved cysteine through the conserved F or W. The D gene is left open where the match is weak. Not all rows give a size; the values are once, few, many and, for expanded clones, a class.

abundance,j_gene,d_gene,v_gene,CDR3nt,CDR3aa
-,TRBJ1-6,-,TRBV15,TGTGCCACCACCGACAGGTCGAATTCACCCCTCCACTTT,CATTDRSNSPLHF
-,TRBJ2-1,TRBD2,TRBV5-5,TGTGCCAGCAGCTTGGGAGCGGGGGGGCTCAATGAGCAGTTCTTC,CASSLGAGGLNEQFF
-,TRBJ2-2,TRBD1,TRBV9,TGTGCCAGCAGCCCAGGGACAGGGTATCCGATCGTTTCCACCGGGGAGCTGTTTTTT,CASSPGTGYPIVSTGELFF
once,TRBJ1-3,TRBD1,TRBV13,TGTGCCAGCAGCTTGACAGGGAGAACCATGGACACCATATATTTT,CASSLTGRTMDTIYF
-,TRBJ2-5,TRBD2,TRBV9,TGTGCCAGCAGCGTAGCGGGCGGGAGTGGAGAGACCCAGTACTTC,CASSVAGGSGETQYF
-,TRBJ2-3,TRBD2,TRBV9,TGTGCCAGCAGCGCCCAAACCGGGACTAGTATGTTGGATACGCAGTATTTT,CASSAQTGTSMLDTQYF
-,TRBJ2-1,TRBD2,TRBV3-1/TRBV3-2,TGTGCCAGCAGAACTCCTAGCGGGGGTGGCAATGAGCAGTTCTTC,CASRTPSGGGNEQFF
-,TRBJ1-6,-,TRBV7-9,TGTGCCAGCAGCTTCCTGGGAGGTAATTCACCCCTCCACTTT,CASSFLGGNSPLHF
-,TRBJ1-2,-,TRBV29-1,TGCAGCTTGGAGGATTTCTATGGCTACACCTTC,CSLEDFYGYTF
-,TRBJ1-5,TRBD1,TRBV18,TGTGCCAGCTCACCACGAATCTCCAGGACAGGGAACGCAAGCAATCAGCCCCAGCATTTT,CASSPRISRTGNASNQPQHF
-,TRBJ2-3,-,TRBV7-2,TGTGCCAGCAGCTTAATTCCAAGCGGAGATACGCAGTATTTT,CASSLIPSGDTQYF
-,TRBJ1-6,-,TRBV7-8,TGTGCCAGCAGCCCTGAGGGAAACTCCTATAATTCACCCCTCCACTTT,CASSPEGNSYNSPLHF
-,TRBJ2-5,TRBD2,TRBV10-1,TGCGCCAGCAGTCCCTTACTAGCGGGGGGCGCAACCGAAGAGACCCAGTACTTC,CASSPLLAGGATEETQYF
-,TRBJ2-3,TRBD1,TRBV6-4,TGTGCCAGCAGTGACTCGACAGGGGGCGCAGATACGCAGTATTTT,CASSDSTGGADTQYF
-,TRBJ2-3,TRBD2,TRBV24-1,TGTGCCACCAGTACTCGACTAGCGGGTTCTGTAGATACGCAGTATTTT,CATSTRLAGSVDTQYF
-,TRBJ1-5,-,TRBV10-2,TGCGCCAGCAGTGAGTCTACAGGCAATCAGCCCCAGCATTTT,CASSESTGNQPQHF
-,TRBJ2-2,TRBD2,TRBV3-1/TRBV3-2,TGTGCCAGCAGCCGGAGAGGTGTTAGCGGGAGGAAAAATACCGGGGAGCTGTTTTTT,CASSRRGVSGRKNTGELFF
-,TRBJ1-5,-,TRBV7-2,TGTGCCAGCAGCTTATTCCCCGGGTTCCAGCCCCAGCATTTT,CASSLFPGFQPQHF
-,TRBJ1-6,TRBD1,TRBV28,TGTGCCAGCAGGGGGCCGGGACAGGGGGCTTATTCACCCCTCCACTTT,CASRGPGQGAYSPLHF
few,TRBJ2-1,TRBD2,TRBV5-6,TGTGCCAGCAGCTATCGACTAGCGGGAAACAATGAGCAGTTCTTC,CASSYRLAGNNEQFF
once,TRBJ1-1,-,TRBV14,TGTGCCAGCAGCCAACAATGGAACACTGAAGCTTTCTTT,CASSQQWNTEAFF
-,TRBJ1-3,-,TRBV5-6,TGTGCCAGCAGCGAGGATGGAAACACCATATATTTT,CASSEDGNTIYF
-,TRBJ2-7,TRBD1,TRBV5-1,TGCGCCAGCAGCTTGGCGAGCGGAACAGGGGTAAGGGAGCAGTACTTC,CASSLASGTGVREQYF
-,TRBJ1-2,-,TRBV3-1/TRBV3-2,TGTGCCAGCAGCCAAGACTTACTCTATGGCTACACCTTC,CASSQDLLYGYTF
-,TRBJ1-3,-,TRBV13,TGTGCCAGCAGCTTTAGGGTGGGGGCTTCTGGAAACACCATATATTTT,CASSFRVGASGNTIYF
-,TRBJ2-7,TRBD1,TRBV5-4,TGTGCCAGCAGCCCACGACAGGGTGGTTCCTACGAGCAGTACTTC,CASSPRQGGSYEQYF
-,TRBJ1-4,TRBD1,TRBV11-2,TGTGCCAGCAGCTCGAGACGAGGGGGCGCGGAAACTAATGAAAAACTGTTTTTT,CASSSRRGGAETNEKLFF
few,TRBJ1-2,TRBD1,TRBV5-4,TGTGCCAGCAGCTTGGTCGGACAGGGGTATGGCTACACCTTC,CASSLVGQGYGYTF
-,TRBJ1-2,-,TRBV5-3,TGTGCCAGAAGCTTGAGTTCGGACCTATCCGACAGGACTAACTATGGCTACACCTTC,CARSLSSDLSDRTNYGYTF
few,TRBJ1-4,-,TRBV3-1/TRBV3-2,TGTGCCAGCAGCTCTTTTTCTAGAGGTGAAAAACTGTTTTTT,CASSSFSRGEKLFF
-,TRBJ2-7,-,TRBV6-5,TGTGCCAGCGGCCCGGGATTATCTGTGGAGCAGTACTTC,CASGPGLSVEQYF
-,TRBJ1-6,TRBD1,TRBV5-6,TGTGCCAGCAGCTCTGTAGGGACAGGGGGCCGTAATTCACCCCTCCACTTT,CASSSVGTGGRNSPLHF
few,TRBJ2-1,-,TRBV4-1,TGCGCCAGCAGCCAAGAAAGCCCCTACAATGAGCAGTTCTTC,CASSQESPYNEQFF
-,TRBJ1-1,-,TRBV12-3/TRBV12-4,TGTGCCAGCAGTTTGCACCGGGGCACTGAAGCTTTCTTT,CASSLHRGTEAFF
-,TRBJ1-6,TRBD1,TRBV7-9,TGTGCCAGCAGCTCCCTACAGGGGAGAAATTCACCCCTCCACTTT,CASSSLQGRNSPLHF
-,TRBJ2-7,TRBD2,TRBV28,TGTGCCAGCAGCCTTAGCGGGAGAGACTACGAGCAGTACTTC,CASSLSGRDYEQYF
-,TRBJ2-1,TRBD2,TRBV2,TGTGCCAGCAGTGAAATTCCGAGGACTAGCGGGAGAGGGGACAATGAGCAGTTCTTC,CASSEIPRTSGRGDNEQFF
-,TRBJ2-2,-,TRBV7-6,TGTGCCAGCAGCTCCAGGGTCACCGGGGAGCTGTTTTTT,CASSSRVTGELFF
-,TRBJ2-2,TRBD2,TRBV4-1,TGCGCCAGCAGCCAAGAAGGACTAGCGGGGGACACCGGGGAGCTGTTTTTT,CASSQEGLAGDTGELFF
few,TRBJ1-4,TRBD1,TRBV7-2,TGTGCCAGCAGCCCACTGACAGGGATCAATGAAAAACTGTTTTTT,CASSPLTGINEKLFF
-,TRBJ2-2,TRBD2,TRBV28,TGTGCCAGCAGTCCGACTAGCGCGAACACCGGGGAGCTGTTTTTT,CASSPTSANTGELFF
-,TRBJ2-7,TRBD2,TRBV7-2,TGTGCCAGCAACGCCCTAGCGGGAGGGTTCGAGCAGTACTTC,CASNALAGGFEQYF
-,TRBJ2-2,-,TRBV7-6,TGTGCCAGCAGCAAGTTGGGCGAAGCGAACACCGGGGAGCTGTTTTTT,CASSKLGEANTGELFF
-,TRBJ2-7,-,TRBV29-1,TGCAGCGTTGAAGCTAGCTACGAGCAGTACTTC,CSVEASYEQYF
few,TRBJ2-2,TRBD2,TRBV19,TGTGCCAGTAAGGGCACTAGCGGGGGTATCGGGGAGCTGTTTTTT,CASKGTSGGIGELFF
-,TRBJ2-5,-,TRBV4-1,TGCGCCAGCAGCCAAGAGGGTGTATACCGGGGGGCGGAGACCCAGTACTTC,CASSQEGVYRGAETQYF
-,TRBJ2-3,-,TRBV11-2,TGTGCCAGCAGCCCCGGGACTGGATACACAGATACGCAGTATTTT,CASSPGTGYTDTQYF
-,TRBJ2-7,-,TRBV18,TGTGCCAGCTCCCCCTCTAGCCTTCGAGACGAGCAGTACTTC,CASSPSSLRDEQYF
few,TRBJ2-1,-,TRBV18,TGTGCCAGCTCACCATCGGAGGGAGGCAATGAGCAGTTCTTC,CASSPSEGGNEQFF
-,TRBJ2-6,TRBD1,TRBV3-1/TRBV3-2,TGTGCCAGCAGCCAGAGAGACAGGGCCGCCTCTGGGGCCAACGTCCTGACTTTC,CASSQRDRAASGANVLTF
-,TRBJ1-4,-,TRBV6-1,TGTGCCAGCAGTGACGCCAAGGGGTCAACTAATGAAAAACTGTTTTTT,CASSDAKGSTNEKLFF
once,TRBJ2-3,TRBD1,TRBV4-1,TGCGCCAGCAGCCGAGGACAGGGGATCGAAACAGATACGCAGTATTTT,CASSRGQGIETDTQYF
-,TRBJ2-1,TRBD2,TRBV5-1,TGCGCCAGCAGCTTTCTGTCGAGCGGGAGTGGAGAGCAGTTCTTC,CASSFLSSGSGEQFF
-,TRBJ2-5,-,TRBV5-1,TGCGCCAGCAGTATTCAAGAGACCCAGTACTTC,CASSIQETQYF
-,TRBJ1-2,-,TRBV3-1/TRBV3-2,TGTGCCAGCAGCCAAGTCAGGGCAAACTATGGCTACACCTTC,CASSQVRANYGYTF
few,TRBJ1-5,TRBD1,TRBV2,TGTGCCAGCCAACCCCTGGGACAGGACAATCAGCCCCAGCATTTT,CASQPLGQDNQPQHF
-,TRBJ2-5,TRBD1,TRBV14,TGTGCCAGCAGCCAAGTGTGGACAGGGGGCATGGAGACCCAGTACTTC,CASSQVWTGGMETQYF
-,TRBJ2-1,-,TRBV11-3,TGTGCCAGCAGCTTAGGAGCTTTTAAATACAATGAGCAGTTCTTC,CASSLGAFKYNEQFF